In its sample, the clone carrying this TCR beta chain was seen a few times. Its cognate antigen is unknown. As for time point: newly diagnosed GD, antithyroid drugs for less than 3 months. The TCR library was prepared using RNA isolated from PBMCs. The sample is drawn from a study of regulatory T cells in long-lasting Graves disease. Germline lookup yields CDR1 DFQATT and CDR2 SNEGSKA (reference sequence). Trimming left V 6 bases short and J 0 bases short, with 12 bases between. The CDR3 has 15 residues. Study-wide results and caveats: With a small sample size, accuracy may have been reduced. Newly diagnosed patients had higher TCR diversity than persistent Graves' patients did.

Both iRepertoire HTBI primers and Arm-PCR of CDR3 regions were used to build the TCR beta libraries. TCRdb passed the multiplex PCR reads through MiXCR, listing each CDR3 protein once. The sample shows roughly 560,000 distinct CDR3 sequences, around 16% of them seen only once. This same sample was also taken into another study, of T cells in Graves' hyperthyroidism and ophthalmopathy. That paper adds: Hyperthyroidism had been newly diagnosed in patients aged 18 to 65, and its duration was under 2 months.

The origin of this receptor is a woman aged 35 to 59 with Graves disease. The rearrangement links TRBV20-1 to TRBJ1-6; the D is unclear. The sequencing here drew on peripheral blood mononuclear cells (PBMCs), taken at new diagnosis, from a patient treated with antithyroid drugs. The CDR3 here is CSASSYSSYNSPLHF. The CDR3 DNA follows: TGCAGTGCCAGTTCCTATAGCTCCTATAATTCACCCCTCCACTTT.